The sequence of this T cell receptor beta chain was determined in a study of T cell clones after liver transplantation. TCRdb's copy holds only in-frame clones and misses some; the assay was immunoSEQ multiplex PCR. Of 85,000 to 130,000 clones in the sample, 75% to 90% were seen once. CDR1 and CDR2 from the germline V gene are MNHNS and SASEGT. V lost 2 bases and J 0 bases, leaving 7 bases between the germline ends. The CDR3 consists of 14 residues. Study-level findings and limits: Compared with third party-reactive sequences, donor-reactive ones declined more, independent of withdrawal success.

Notes on this clone: As yet, its antigen is unknown.

The sequences come from CD4+ T cells from blood, collected before liver transplant. This chain joins TRBV6-1 and TRBJ1-1; a possible D gene is TRBD1 (5 bases). This receptor was taken from a human donor who received a liver transplant. CDR3 nucleotides: TGTGCCAGCAGTGAAACAGGTGTGAACACTGAAGCTTTCTTT. It specifies CASSETGVNTEAFF.